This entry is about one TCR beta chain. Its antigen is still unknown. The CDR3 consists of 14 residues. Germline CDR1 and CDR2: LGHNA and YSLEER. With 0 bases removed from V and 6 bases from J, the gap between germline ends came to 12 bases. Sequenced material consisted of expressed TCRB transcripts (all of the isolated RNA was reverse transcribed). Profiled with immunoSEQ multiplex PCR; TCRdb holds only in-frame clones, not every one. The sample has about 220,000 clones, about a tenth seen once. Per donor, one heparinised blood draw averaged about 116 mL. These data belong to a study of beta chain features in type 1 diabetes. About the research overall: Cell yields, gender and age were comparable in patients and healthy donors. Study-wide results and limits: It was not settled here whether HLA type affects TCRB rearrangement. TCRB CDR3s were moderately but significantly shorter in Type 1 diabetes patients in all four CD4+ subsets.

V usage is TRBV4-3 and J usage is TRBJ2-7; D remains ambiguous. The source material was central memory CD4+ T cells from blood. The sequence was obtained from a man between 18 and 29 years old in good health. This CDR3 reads CASSQDARLLEQYF. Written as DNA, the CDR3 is TGCGCCAGCAGCCAAGATGCCCGGCTTCTCGAGCAGTACTTC.